Below, 29 T cell receptor beta chains from the same sample are listed, as sequenced in a study of shared clonotypes between healthy human individuals. Produced via immunoSEQ multiplex PCR; TCRdb's table is partial and in-frame only. The data contain about 2.4 million clones, more than 85% of them singletons. Sequenced: naive CD4+ T cells from PBMCs. Subset meaning: CD45RA+ positively selected. Receptors originate from a young man in good health. Some clones in this sample may be carry-over from other donors' samples.

CDR3 sequence reads: CATSRDGYTEAFF. Written as DNA, the CDR3 is TGTGCCACCAGCAGAGATGGTTACACTGAAGCTTTCTTT. The chain carries TRBV15 and TRBJ1-1; D is undetermined. From germline, CDR1 is LNHNV and CDR2 YYDKDF (reference sequence). V was pared by 0 bases and J by 3 bases, with 5 bases between. CDR3 length equals 13 residues.

This clone occurred a few times. The chain uses TRBV4-1 and TRBJ1-3, with D unresolved. Germline loops: CDR1 MGHRA, CDR2 YSYEKL. The length of the CDR3 is 13 residues. The V end lost 1 base, the J end lost 1 base, and 2 bases lay between the germline ends. CDR3 sequence reads: CASSQVSGNTIYF. The DNA of the CDR3 is TGCGCCAGCAGCCAAGTGTCTGGAAACACCATATATTTT.

J is TRBJ2-1 and V is TRBV7-2; no clear D gene. The CDR3 extends over 12 amino acids. CDR1 is SGHTA and CDR2 is FQGNSA in the germline V gene. With 1 base removed from V and 10 bases from J, the gap between germline ends came to 8 bases. The CDR3 region has the DNA TGTGCCAGCAGCTTAGGAACACCCGAGCAGTTCTTC. This encodes CASSLGTPEQFF.

This clone was detected only a few times. The chain uses TRBV30 and TRBJ1-1; D not resolved. From germline, CDR1 is GTSNPN and CDR2 SVGIG (reference sequence). The CDR3 has 12 residues. Trimming pared 0 bases from V and 7 bases from J, leaving 9 bases between. CDR3 protein: CAWSVRVLEAFF. The DNA of the CDR3 is TGTGCCTGGAGTGTAAGAGTCCTTGAAGCTTTCTTT. Using reference TRBV30 and TRBJ1-1 for the parts outside the CDR3, the full variable domain is SQTIHQWPATLVQPVGSPLSLECTVEGTSNPNLYWYRQAAGRGLQLLFYSVGIGQISSEVPQNLSASRPQDRQFILSSKKLLLSDSGFYLCAWSVRVLEAFFGQGTRLTVV.

DNA for the CDR3: TGTGCCAGCAGCGTAGCTATTGGCCCCTGGGACGATGGCTACACCTTC. Translation gives CASSVAIGPWDDGYTF. The chain is built from TRBV9 and TRBJ1-2; the D gene is possibly TRBD1 (5 bases). The CDR3 is 16 residues long. V dropped 0 bases and J dropped 6 bases, with 18 bases sitting between them. CDR1 is SGDLS, CDR2 YYNGEE, per germline.

This chain uses TRBV28 with TRBJ1-5, with no clear D. Looked up from germline, CDR1 is MDHEN and CDR2 is SYDVKM. V lost 6 bases and J lost 1, with 10 bases in between. This CDR3 is built from 14 residues. As DNA, the CDR3 is TGTGCCAGCAGCCCAGACATGAGCAATCAGCCCCAGCATTTT. As protein: CASSPDMSNQPQHF. The entire variable domain, with the rest obtained from reference TRBV28 and TRBJ1-5, is as follows: DVKVTQSSRYLVKRTGEKVFLECVQDMDHENMFWYRQDPGLGLRLIYFSYDVKMKEKGDIPEGYSVSREKKERFSLILESASTNQTSMYLCASSPDMSNQPQHFGDGTRLSIL.

The chain recombines TRBV5-4 with TRBJ2-7; tentative D call: TRBD2 (5 bases). Germline CDR1 SGHNT, CDR2 YYREEE (reference sequence). Trimming took 0 bases from V and 6 from J, leaving 13 bases between them. The CDR3 extends over 14 amino acids. The CDR3 nucleotides read TGTGCCAGCAGCTTGGGGCGGGTCCGCGGCGAGCAGTACTTC. Protein: CASSLGRVRGEQYF.

In this sample, this clone turned up once. This chain connects TRBV29-1 to TRBJ2-7, with no clear D. Per germline, CDR1 SQVTM and CDR2 ANQGSEA. The CDR3 runs to 11 residues. V lost 6 bases to trimming and J lost 3 bases, with 9 bases between them. This CDR3 reads CSVLLSYEQYF. CDR3 DNA: TGCAGCGTCCTACTAAGCTACGAGCAGTACTTC.

The chain combines TRBV5-1 with TRBJ2-7; TRBD2 matches at 7 bases. Looked up from germline, CDR1 is SGHRS and CDR2 is YFSETQ. After removal of 4 bases from V and 5 bases from J, the junction contained 15 bases not matched to a gene. This CDR3 is 16 amino acids long. The CDR3 DNA reads as TGCGCCAGCAGCCCAGTAAGTCCTGGCGGGAGCGACGAGCAGTACTTC. Encoded protein: CASSPVSPGGSDEQYF. Filled out from reference TRBV5-1 and TRBJ2-7, the complete variable domain reads KAGVTQTPRYLIKTRGQQVTLSCSPISGHRSVSWYQQTPGQGLQFLFEYFSETQRNKGNFPGRFSGRQFSNSRSEMNVSTLELGDSALYLCASSPVSPGGSDEQYFGPGTRLTVT.

This clone was counted once. Other DNA sequences in this sample translate to the same CDR3. This chain connects TRBV2 to TRBJ2-2; the D gene could be TRBD1 or TRBD2 (5 bases each). The CDR3 is 15 amino acids. Trimming took off 4 bases at V and 1 base at J, with 10 bases between the two ends. Germline lookup yields CDR1 SNHLY and CDR2 FYNNEI. CDR3 coding DNA: TGTGCCAGCAGTGGCACGGGACGGAACACCGGGGAGCTGTTTTTT. Its translation is CASSGTGRNTGELFF.

The J gene is TRBJ2-7, the V gene TRBV7-6; D possibly corresponds to TRBD1 (6 bases). This CDR3 spans 12 amino acids. Trimming shortened V by 5 bases and J by 5 bases, and 10 bases separated the two germline ends. CDR1 is SGHVS and CDR2 is FNYEAQ in the germline V gene. CDR3 region: CASSPSGDEQYF. In DNA, the CDR3 is TGTGCCAGCAGCCCATCAGGGGACGAGCAGTACTTC.

This clone was detected once. V and J are TRBV30 and TRBJ1-5; D is undetermined. CDR1 and CDR2 from the germline V gene are GTSNPN and SVGIG (reference sequence). Between the trimmed V and J ends, which lost 2 bases and 7 bases, there was a span of 9 bases. CDR3 length: 12 amino acids. CDR3 coding DNA: TGTGCCTGGAGTAAAGGGTACCAGCCCCAGCATTTT. Residues: CAWSKGYQPQHF.

With respect to this clone: In the same sample, other DNA sequences code for this CDR3. The V call is TRBV9, the J call TRBJ1-1; TRBD1 is a possible D gene (6 bases). The V end lost 4 bases, the J end lost 1 base, and 11 bases lay between the germline ends. Germline lookup yields CDR1 SGDLS and CDR2 YYNGEE. This CDR3 comprises 14 residues. For the CDR3, the DNA is TGTGCCAGCAGCCCAACAGGGTCGAACACTGAAGCTTTCTTT. It encodes CASSPTGSNTEAFF.

The rearrangement uses TRBV7-2 and TRBJ2-5; no clear D. Germline lookup yields CDR1 SGHTA and CDR2 FQGNSA. V lost 0 bases to trimming and J lost 2 bases, with 7 bases between them. CDR3 size: 14 residues. The CDR3 region is CASSLASAQETQYF. For the CDR3, the DNA is TGTGCCAGCAGCTTAGCGTCCGCACAAGAGACCCAGTACTTC. The full variable domain, with the rest looked up from reference TRBV7-2 and TRBJ2-5, is GAGVSQSPSNKVTEKGKDVELRCDPISGHTALYWYRQSLGQGLEFLIYFQGNSAPDKSGLPSDRFSAERTGGSVSTLTIQRTQQEDSAVYLCASSLASAQETQYFGPGTRLLVL.

V usage is TRBV10-1 and J usage is TRBJ1-1; a possible D gene is TRBD1 (5 bases). Per the germline V gene, CDR1 is WNHNN and CDR2 is SYGVQD (reference sequence). The V and J ends lost 6 bases and 3 bases respectively, with 14 bases between them. This CDR3 has 14 residues. The CDR3 is CASRLGPADTEAFF. The CDR3 nucleotides read TGCGCCAGCAGGTTGGGGCCGGCAGACACTGAAGCTTTCTTT.

V gene TRBV7-2 combines with J gene TRBJ2-7; no clear D. Germline V gene sequence: CDR1 SGHTA, CDR2 FQGNSA. There are 15 residues in the CDR3. The germline V and J ends were trimmed by 1 base and 0 bases, with 10 bases remaining between them. The CDR3 sequence: CASSLVLRSSYEQYF. CDR3 in DNA: TGTGCCAGCAGCTTAGTCTTGCGCAGCTCCTACGAGCAGTACTTC.

The chain combines TRBV18 with TRBJ1-2; 7 bases agree with TRBD1. Germline values: CDR1 KGHSH, CDR2 LQKENI. With V trimmed by 5 bases and J by 5 bases, 5 bases remained unmatched. CDR3 length equals 13 residues. CDR3 in DNA: TGTGCCAGCTCAACAGGGGTTGGGTATGGCTACACCTTC. Residues: CASSTGVGYGYTF.

The chain has TRBV19 and TRBJ1-5, with 9 bases identical to TRBD1. J was trimmed by 5 bases and V by 7 bases; bases with no gene match: 9. CDR3 length: 15 residues. In germline, CDR1 is LNHDA, CDR2 SQIVND (reference sequence). For the CDR3, the DNA is TGTGCCAGTACAACATGGGGACAGGGAGATCAGCCCCAGCATTTT. Encoded protein: CASTTWGQGDQPQHF.

V usage is TRBV7-2 and J usage is TRBJ1-2; no definite D call. Germline V gene sequence: CDR1 SGHTA, CDR2 FQGNSA. V was cut by 4 bases and J by 0 bases, with 12 bases left in between. The CDR3 totals 15 residues. This chain's CDR3 is CASSYKWEANYGYTF. The DNA of the CDR3 is TGTGCCAGCAGCTACAAGTGGGAAGCTAACTATGGCTACACCTTC. The full variable domain, its missing parts supplied by reference TRBV7-2 and TRBJ1-2, is GAGVSQSPSNKVTEKGKDVELRCDPISGHTALYWYRQSLGQGLEFLIYFQGNSAPDKSGLPSDRFSAERTGGSVSTLTIQRTQQEDSAVYLCASSYKWEANYGYTFGSGTRLTVV.

Points on this clone: The sample has other DNA sequences that encode this CDR3 too. This chain connects TRBV5-1 to TRBJ2-1; no definite D call. The CDR3 totals 15 residues. CDR1 is SGHRS, CDR2 YFSETQ, per germline. The V end was cut by 0 bases, the J end by 7 bases, with 14 bases between. The CDR3 nucleotides read TGCGCCAGCAGCTTGGGTGTTGGCAGTCTGAATGAGCAGTTCTTC. Translating gives CASSLGVGSLNEQFF.

In its sample, this clone was seen once. The chain employs TRBV4-1 and TRBJ2-1; 10 nucleotides agree with TRBD2. The CDR3 consists of 16 residues. V was clipped by 3 bases and J by 7 bases; unmatched bases: 9. The V gene's germline CDR1 is MGHRA and CDR2 YSYEKL. CDR3 sequence reads: CASSQKLAGRGNEQFF. DNA for the CDR3: TGCGCCAGCAGCCAGAAACTAGCGGGAAGGGGGAATGAGCAGTTCTTC.

The J gene is TRBJ2-7, the V gene TRBV10-3, with D unresolved. The V gene's germline CDR1 is ENHRY and CDR2 SYGVKD. The ends were cut back, 3 bases at V and 2 bases at J, with 11 bases in the middle. The CDR3 length is 14 residues. The CDR3: CAISDDAGPYEQYF. The CDR3 nucleotides read TGTGCCATCAGTGATGACGCAGGACCCTACGAGCAGTACTTC.

This chain links TRBV9 with TRBJ1-3; no clear D. The CDR3 has 14 residues. Per germline, CDR1 SGDLS and CDR2 YYNGEE. Trimming stripped 6 bases from V and 0 bases from J, with 10 bases between. CDR3 nucleotide sequence: TGTGCCAGCACCAGAGGGAACTCTGGAAACACCATATATTTT. Translation: CASTRGNSGNTIYF. Using reference TRBV9 and TRBJ1-3 for the parts outside the CDR3, the full variable domain is DSGVTQTPKHLITATGQRVTLRCSPRSGDLSVYWYQQSLDQGLQFLIQYYNGEERAKGNILERFSAQQFPDLHSELNLSSLELGDSALYFCASTRGNSGNTIYFGEGSWLTVV.

This chain connects TRBV10-2 to TRBJ2-6; no clear D gene. Trimming removed 4 bases at V and 2 bases at J, with 15 bases between. Germline CDR1 is WSHSY and CDR2 is SAAADI. The CDR3 extends over 17 amino acids. The CDR3 sequence is CASSGAQAGTGANVLTF. The CDR3 DNA reads as TGCGCCAGCAGTGGGGCCCAGGCAGGCACTGGGGCCAACGTCCTGACTTTC.

The chain has TRBV4-2 and TRBJ2-1, with 12 nucleotides matching TRBD2. V lost 3 bases to trimming and J lost 5 bases; unmatched junction nucleotides: 14. The CDR3 spans 19 residues. Germline CDR1 reads LGHNA; CDR2 reads YNFKEQ. The CDR3 loop reads CASSQPGTSGFSSNNEQFF. The CDR3 DNA is TGTGCCAGCAGCCAGCCCGGGACTAGCGGGTTCAGCTCGAACAATGAGCAGTTCTTC.

The chain is built from TRBV29-1 and TRBJ2-1, with D possibly TRBD1 on 7 matching bases. V lost 6 bases to trimming and J lost 9 bases, with 21 bases between them. The CDR3 loop spans 14 amino acids. From germline, CDR1 is SQVTM and CDR2 ANQGSEA. The CDR3 DNA reads TGCAGCGTAGATGACAGGGACTTTTGGGGTGAGCAGTTCTTC. As protein: CSVDDRDFWGEQFF.

This clone appeared a few times. The J gene is TRBJ1-5, the V gene TRBV19, with D possibly being TRBD1 (6 bases). The length of the CDR3 is 15 residues. Deletions cut 6 bases from V and 3 bases from J, with 15 bases between. Per the germline V gene, CDR1 is LNHDA and CDR2 is SQIVND (reference sequence). CDR3: CASRITGTNNQPQHF. The CDR3 bases are TGTGCCAGTAGGATAACAGGGACGAACAATCAGCCCCAGCATTTT. Complete variable domain (other parts from reference TRBV19 and TRBJ1-5): DGGITQSPKYLFRKEGQNVTLSCEQNLNHDAMYWYRQDPGQGLRLIYYSQIVNDFQKGDIAEGYSVSREKKESFPLTVTSAQKNPTAFYLCASRITGTNNQPQHFGDGTRLSIL.

This clone has a single count. Other DNA sequences in this specimen translate into the identical CDR3. The gene calls are TRBV19 and TRBJ1-5; D is perhaps TRBD1 (5 bases). The CDR3 length is 14 residues. In germline, CDR1 is LNHDA, CDR2 SQIVND (reference sequence). With 3 bases removed from V and 4 bases from J, the gap between germline ends came to 10 bases. The DNA of the CDR3 is TGTGCCAGTAGTATTCGGGAGGGGAATCAGCCCCAGCATTTT. Translating it yields CASSIREGNQPQHF.

A remark on this clone: Other DNA sequences in the same sample also yield this CDR3. The J gene is TRBJ2-5, the V gene TRBV28; tentatively, D is TRBD2 (5 bases). V dropped 6 bases and J dropped 0 bases, with 8 bases sitting between them. The CDR3 has 13 residues. The germline CDR1 and CDR2 sequences are MDHEN and SYDVKM. The CDR3 sequence is CASSSGDQETQYF. The CDR3, as DNA: TGTGCCAGCAGCTCCGGGGACCAAGAGACCCAGTACTTC.